This T cell receptor beta chain is drawn from a study of cytomegalovirus exposure and HLA in healthy donors (TCRdb year 2017). Broadly, across the study: According to an earlier analysis of 587 of the donors, about 190 million T cells yielded 117 million unique TCR beta sequences and 276 Gb of sequence data. Around 300 gigabases of sequencing data and approximately 93 million unique TCR sequences were included in an early release covering around 600 HLA-typed donors. Among the approximately 420 genotyped donors, around 81% belonged to the genetic ancestry cluster associated with self-reported Caucasian donors. The aim of the study was to test whether cataloging public T cell receptors could identify signatures of past pathogen exposure. The T cell repertoires of 666 subjects were profiled by immunosequencing and related to cytomegalovirus serostatus. In addition to the first cohort of 500 to 850 subjects, a separate validation cohort of approximately 130 different subjects was used. The study combined high-throughput TCR immunosequencing, statistical association of individual TCRs with disease status, and machine learning to predict cytomegalovirus infection status. In a later analysis, previously published TCR beta repertoires from some 640 donors were re-analyzed and high-resolution HLA genotyping was added so that TCR occurrence patterns could be studied. The later analysis used no new phenotypic data to find candidate immune exposures, relying instead on TCR beta sequences and their occurrence across donors. An earlier analysis of about 620 of the donors applied high-throughput TCR beta sequencing to assess whether each TCR beta V gene segment acted as functional or pseudogenic. Donor age, sex, ethnicity and CMV serostatus were compiled alongside the repertoire data. A later genetic analysis took genome-wide SNP genotypes for about three fifths of the roughly 670 donors and used that subset as a discovery cohort. Every discovery cohort repertoire had been produced on one sequencing platform. Both class I and class II loci were covered by HLA typing, at four-digit resolution. Typing coverage varied by locus: 629-630 donors for A, B, C, DRB1 and DQB1; roughly 520 for DQA1; nearly 610 for DPA1; approximately 490 for DPB1. Roughly 5 DR-DQ haplotypes were handled as single units for association and clustering, since linkage in the cohort was strong. Among 398 genotyped donors of the cohort, an average of around 250,000 unique TCR beta nucleotide sequences was sequenced per donor, of which 15% to 20% were non-productive.

CDR1 MNHNS and CDR2 SASEGT are derived from the germline V gene. From its cysteine to its phenylalanine, the CDR3 spans 15 amino acids. Just the 45-base CDR3 DNA is kept, in frame starting at base 1. Germline trimming: 8 bases from V, 2 bases from J; junction bases outside gene matches: 9. Details on this clone: What antigen it recognizes has not been identified. No base-level quality is on record; no much larger clone is a single base apart.

Library prep was done by the immunoSEQ multiplex PCR assay. A mixture of 60 forward primers for TCR Vbeta segments and 13 reverse primers for TCR Jbeta segments was used in the multiplex PCR. The CDR3 region of rearranged TCR beta genes was amplified from genomic DNA by a multiplex PCR assay. The amplified TCR beta libraries were sequenced on the Illumina HiSeq System as 87-base-pair reads. In the source study's methods: In a later analysis, around 80 million unique TCR beta chains were counted across the roughly 700 repertoires, and roughly 9.9 million of these chains were shared by at least two donors. Raw reads were error-corrected and collapsed into unique sequences by a nearest-neighbor algorithm in which closely related sequences were merged to remove PCR and sequencing errors. CDR3 sequences were aligned to IMGT reference sequences to assign V, D and J gene segments. For a sequence to be retained, a match of at least six nucleotides to both a V gene segment and a J gene segment was required. A rearrangement was called productive if the CDR3 had no stop codons and remained in frame with V and J, and every other rearrangement was called non-productive. Following IMGT convention, CDR3 was defined as the stretch from the second conserved V-encoded cysteine up to the conserved J-encoded phenylalanine. In an earlier analysis of roughly 610 of the donors, sequences lacking an unambiguous match to a single V gene segment were excluded. In an earlier analysis of a few hundred of the donors, V segments were called functional above 56.7% productive rearrangements and were called segregating when the between-donor standard deviation exceeded 5%. A statistical classification framework was built to diagnose cytomegalovirus status from the catalog of TCR beta chain sequences. In a later analysis, TCR nucleotide sequences were compared against IMGT/GENE-DB human TR gene sequences so that V and J genes could be assigned. In a later analysis, CDR3 sequences and most-parsimonious VDJ recombination scenarios were assigned using the TCRdist pipeline. A later analysis defined each TCR beta chain by its CDR3 amino acid sequence plus V-gene family, and excluded reads lacking a unique V-gene family. To address suspected cross-contamination and a sequencing artifact, a later analysis removed 592 highly shared, low-generation-probability nucleotide sequences. In a later analysis, a clonal expansion index for each public chain was calculated from normalized within-repertoire ranks of inferred template counts. In a later analysis, generation probabilities were computed with a VDJ recombination model fitted to out-of-frame rearrangements, and the resulting probabilities were checked against IGoR. In a later analysis, hypergeometric tests were used to score TCR-TCR, TCR-HLA and TCR-CMV co-occurrence, with a repertoire-size bias correction applied to TCR pairs. A later analysis estimated false discovery rates by permuting HLA or CMV assignments 20 times. A later analysis grouped co-occurring TCRs with DBSCAN, adding TCRdist sequence similarity when clustering within HLA-allele-positive subsets. Repertoires with fewer than 30,000 or more than 120,000 public chains, plus five repertoires with anomalous nucleotide sharing, were excluded from co-occurrence clustering. TCRdb obtained this table from immuneACCESS and retained in-frame rearrangements with V and J assigned. These tables miss some clones; where compared with another copy, unresolved V genes account for less than half of the shortfall, and the remainder is unexplained. That table gives V, J and clone size, and the DNA gave D and trimming. The sample table contains more than 250,000 clones; only one count was recorded for 80% to 90% of them. The ten biggest clones cover about 2.5% of the sample.

Findings and caveats that apply to the study as a whole: Compared with the approximately 670-donor mean, donors in an Asian-associated ancestry cluster had fewer N-insertions in productive TCRs, according to a later genetic analysis. According to a later analysis, most CMV-associated TCR beta chains appeared to be HLA-restricted, and the HLA associations seemed to be driven largely by CMV exposure. A later analysis found that TCR association rates varied across HLA loci, with DRB1 alleles showing the most associated TCRs and HLA-C alleles the fewest. While some public TCRs were present in many individuals, most TCR sequences turned up only very rarely across donors. In this cohort, only TCR beta chains were sequenced, and detectable features were limited by the absence of alpha or paired-chain data. The authors suggested that the approach could potentially be extended to other disease states and immunological phenotypes. The classifier was reported to diagnose cytomegalovirus status with high specificity and sensitivity in both the original and validation cohorts. Roughly uniform sequencing depth across donors was assumed in presence/absence analyses, although this assumption may not hold. In a later genetic analysis, a missense DCLRE1C variant was associated with V-gene and J-gene trimming of TCR beta chains, and the association was replicated in an independent cohort. Because HLA typing was unavailable for some donors at each locus, only the typed subset was used in association tests. When HLA alleles, especially DR and DQ, strongly co-occurred, attributing TCR associations to individual alleles was difficult. Roughly 17 rarely observed V segments, including chromosome 9 orphons, were excluded from the earlier analysis of a few hundred of the donors because counts were too low. Immune exposure information for the cohort was limited to CMV serostatus. Correlated functional status among segregating V segments might reflect linkage disequilibrium, but an unknown experimental factor could not be ruled out. At a false discovery rate of 0.05, a later analysis linked 16,951 TCR beta sequences to specific HLA alleles. In a later analysis, HLA-associated TCR beta chains showed more clonal expansion and lower generation probabilities than non-associated chains that were equally common. The study gave a list of more than 150 TCR beta chains associated with cytomegalovirus. According to a later analysis, parvovirus B19, influenza, CMV and Epstein-Barr virus appeared linked to several top co-occurrence clusters. In an earlier analysis of about 600 of the donors, most TCR beta V segments appeared in productive rearrangements about 87% or about 30% of the time, broadly matching IMGT annotations. A cluster of highly shared sequence variants was judged likely to represent a technical artifact of the sequencing pipeline. Some IMGT-functional V segments, including TRBV6-2 and TRBV6-3, could not be distinguished by the 87-base-pair reads and were therefore excluded. A further reported finding was that TCR beta sequences accurately predicted the HLA-A and HLA-B alleles for most subjects in the first cohort. In vitro tests confirmed that three of the cytomegalovirus-associated TCR beta chains recognize cytomegalovirus antigens.

In total, around 600 healthy bone marrow donors made up the cohort. At the time of sampling, every cohort member was nominally healthy, though immune exposures that went unrecorded were likely present. The donor tested CMV seronegative, placing the donor among the 350 or so seronegative members of the cohort. A peripheral blood sample was collected from each donor, and TCR beta sequencing was performed on peripheral blood mononuclear cells. The Qiagen DNeasy Blood Extraction Kit was used to extract genomic DNA from the blood cell samples. The TCR sequence derives from a woman between 18 and 29 years old in good health and CMV-seronegative. The sequence joins TRBV6-1 to TRBJ2-5; 9 middle bases align to TRBD2. The sequencing input was PBMCs. The CDR3 in this case is CASSMRGGLQETQYF. Read as DNA, the sequence is TGTGCCAGCTCTATGCGGGGGGGATTACAAGAGACCCAGTACTTC.